These 3 T cell receptor beta chains share one sample of origin, sequenced in a study of PD-1 blockade in classical Hodgkin lymphoma. Sequencing used immunoSEQ multiplex PCR; TCRdb keeps in-frame clones, though not all of them. The sample shows 100,000 or so clones, about nine tenths of them seen only once. Time point specified: cycle 4 day 1 (C4D1), after 5 to 7 weeks of nivolumab. Brentuximab vedotin exposure varied among the patients, all of whom had relapsed after autologous stem cell transplantation. The sample was peripheral blood mononuclear cells (PBMCs), taken before the fourth cycle of nivolumab. These receptors originate from a human donor with classical Hodgkin lymphoma.

This clone was detected only a few times. The chain couples TRBV18 to TRBJ1-1; D may be TRBD1 (5 bases). CDR3 length: 13 amino acids. V was clipped by 6 bases and J by 1 base, with 9 bases between them. Germline V gene sequence: CDR1 KGHSH, CDR2 LQKENI. The CDR3 nucleotides read TGTGCCAGCTCGGAAGGACAGAACACTGAAGCTTTCTTT. Translating it yields CASSEGQNTEAFF.

This chain joins TRBV19 and TRBJ2-3; D is perhaps TRBD2 (5 bases). Germline loops: CDR1 LNHDA, CDR2 SQIVND (reference sequence). The CDR3 contains 17 residues. With 3 bases removed from V and 1 base from J, the gap between germline ends came to 17 bases. This CDR3 reads CASSIALSGIGTDTQYF. The CDR3 DNA follows: TGTGCCAGTAGTATTGCGCTTTCCGGGATAGGCACAGATACGCAGTATTTT.

J is TRBJ2-7 and V is TRBV7-2; possibly TRBD1 or TRBD2 for D (5 bases each). V lost 1 base, J lost 2 bases, and 12 bases lay in between. Germline assignment: CDR1 SGHTA and CDR2 FQGNSA. This CDR3 region has 15 residues. The CDR3 spells CASSLDPGPAYEQYF. The CDR3 DNA follows: TGTGCCAGCAGCTTAGATCCGGGACCAGCCTACGAGCAGTACTTC. The full variable domain, its missing parts supplied by reference TRBV7-2 and TRBJ2-7, is GAGVSQSPSNKVTEKGKDVELRCDPISGHTALYWYRQSLGQGLEFLIYFQGNSAPDKSGLPSDRFSAERTGGSVSTLTIQRTQQEDSAVYLCASSLDPGPAYEQYFGPGTRLTVT.